These 20 T cell receptor beta chains were sequenced from one sample in a study of CD8 T cells in ankylosing spondylitis. MiXCR, run by TCRdb on the 5' RACE reads, gives a single entry per CDR3 protein. Of around 90,000 distinct CDR3 sequences listed, 27% are singletons. Specimen: blood, either unsorted or a sorted T cell fraction (not recorded which). The receptor source for this set is a male donor with ankylosing spondylitis or in good health (not recorded which).

This chain uses TRBV2 with TRBJ2-5; TRBD2 is a possible D gene (5 bases). Trimming stripped 6 bases from V and 1 base from J, with 6 bases between. The germline gives CDR1 SNHLY, CDR2 FYNNEI. The CDR3 is made up of 12 amino acids. CDR3 in DNA: TGTGCCAGCAGGGAGGTCCAAGAGACCCAGTACTTC. Its translation: CASREVQETQYF.

This clonotype occurred a few times. The chain recombines TRBV7-9 with TRBJ2-7, with a tentative D call TRBD1 (6 bases). The CDR3 is made up of 14 amino acids. The germline CDR1 and CDR2 sequences are SEHNR and FQNEAQ (reference sequence). Trimming removed 5 bases at V and 0 bases at J, with 11 bases between. CDR3 DNA: TGTGCCAGCAGCCCCGGGACAAACTCCTACGAGCAGTACTTC. Its translation is CASSPGTNSYEQYF.

This sequence joins TRBV5-1 and TRBJ1-3; 7 nucleotides line up with TRBD1. Germline assignment: CDR1 SGHRS and CDR2 YFSETQ. The CDR3 totals 15 residues. The V segment lost 4 bases and the J segment 0 bases; nucleotides outside the gene matches: 4. The CDR3 DNA reads TGCGCCAGCAGCAAAGGGGACAGCTCTGGAAACACCATATATTTT. It specifies CASSKGDSSGNTIYF.

The table lists this clonotype with a few counts. The rearrangement joins TRBV28 to TRBJ2-6; possibly TRBD1 for D (5 bases). Germline V lookup: CDR1 MDHEN, CDR2 SYDVKM. V was shortened by 2 bases and J by 1 base, with 9 bases between the two germline ends. This CDR3 spans 16 amino acids. The CDR3: CASSLPRVSGANVLTF. DNA for the CDR3: TGTGCCAGCAGTTTACCCAGGGTTTCTGGGGCCAACGTCCTGACTTTC.

V usage is TRBV7-9 and J usage is TRBJ1-5; 9 bases agree with TRBD1. The length of the CDR3 is 14 residues. With 1 base clipped from V and 10 bases from J, the junction kept 5 bases outside the gene matches. Germline CDR1 reads SEHNR; CDR2 reads FQNEAQ (reference sequence). This CDR3 reads CASSLGDREGPQHF. In DNA, the CDR3 is TGTGCCAGCAGCTTAGGGGACAGGGAGGGACCCCAGCATTTT.

In its sample, this clonotype was seen a few times. The V gene is TRBV7-9, the J gene TRBJ2-1; D is perhaps TRBD2 (6 bases). The length of the CDR3 is 15 residues. Germline values: CDR1 SEHNR, CDR2 FQNEAQ (reference sequence). V lost 5 bases to trimming and J lost 6 bases, with 17 bases between them. CDR3 region: CASSPLREPLNEQFF. The CDR3 nucleotides read TGTGCCAGCAGCCCCCTCCGGGAGCCCCTCAATGAGCAGTTCTTC. The full variable domain, with the rest looked up from reference TRBV7-9 and TRBJ2-1, is DTGVSQNPRHKITKRGQNVTFRCDPISEHNRLYWYRQTLGQGPEFLTYFQNEAQLEKSRLLSDRFSAERPKGSFSTLEIQRTEQGDSAMYLCASSPLREPLNEQFFGPGTRLTVL.

This clonotype was seen at least ten times. V and J are TRBV20-1 and TRBJ2-5; TRBD2 might be the D (5 bases). Germline assignment: CDR1 DFQATT and CDR2 SNEGSKA (reference sequence). Trimming stripped 6 bases from V and 5 bases from J, with 22 bases between. The CDR3 runs to 15 residues. The CDR3 spells CSASGVGVDRETQYF. The CDR3 DNA follows: TGCAGTGCCTCAGGAGTCGGGGTTGATAGGGAGACCCAGTACTTC.

The chain combines TRBV18 with TRBJ1-4; TRBD1 is a possible D gene (5 bases). Looked up from germline, CDR1 is KGHSH and CDR2 is LQKENI. There are 14 residues in the CDR3. The V gene lost 4 bases and the J gene lost 3 bases, with 9 bases spanning the gap. Written as DNA, the CDR3 is TGTGCCAGCTCACTGACAGAAGCTAATGAAAAACTGTTTTTT. Translation: CASSLTEANEKLFF.

The rearrangement uses TRBV5-1 and TRBJ2-1; D gene unclear. CDR3 length: 14 amino acids. Between the trimmed V and J ends, which lost 6 bases and 2 bases, there was a span of 12 bases. The V gene's germline CDR1 is SGHRS and CDR2 YFSETQ. In DNA, the CDR3 is TGCGCCAGCACCCTAGAGATCCCCTACAATGAGCAGTTCTTC. It encodes CASTLEIPYNEQFF. Based on the CDR3 plus reference TRBV5-1 and TRBJ2-1, the full variable domain is KAGVTQTPRYLIKTRGQQVTLSCSPISGHRSVSWYQQTPGQGLQFLFEYFSETQRNKGNFPGRFSGRQFSNSRSEMNVSTLELGDSALYLCASTLEIPYNEQFFGPGTRLTVL.

The V call is TRBV5-8, the J call TRBJ2-5; D gene ambiguous. V gave up 0 bases and J gave up 1 base, with 10 bases separating them. The CDR3 is made up of 15 amino acids. Germline loops: CDR1 SGHTS, CDR2 YDEGEE. Here the CDR3 reads CASSLGKHIQETQYF. The CDR3 DNA sequence: TGTGCCAGCAGCTTGGGAAAGCACATCCAAGAGACCCAGTACTTC. Complete variable domain (other parts from reference TRBV5-8 and TRBJ2-5): EAGVTQSPTHLIKTRGQQATLRCSPISGHTSVYWYQQALGLGLQFLLWYDEGEERNRGNFPPRFSGRQFPNYSSELNVNALELEDSALYLCASSLGKHIQETQYFGPGTRLLVL.

This chain connects TRBV11-2 to TRBJ1-2; D not certain. The V end was cut by 0 bases, the J end by 7 bases, with 15 bases between. Germline CDR1 SGHAT, CDR2 FQNNGV. This CDR3 contains 15 residues. This CDR3 reads CASSLDFRDSGGYTF. The CDR3 nucleotides read TGTGCCAGCAGCTTAGATTTCCGGGATTCCGGTGGCTACACCTTC.

This clonotype occurred a few times. This chain links TRBV5-1 with TRBJ1-1; no reliable D call. From germline, CDR1 is SGHRS and CDR2 YFSETQ. The CDR3 is made up of 13 amino acids. V was pared by 4 bases and J by 1 base, with 8 bases between. The DNA for the CDR3 is TGCGCCAGCAGCCGAGGGCGGAACACTGAAGCTTTCTTT. Amino acid sequence: CASSRGRNTEAFF. Full variable domain (missing parts from reference TRBV5-1 and TRBJ1-1): KAGVTQTPRYLIKTRGQQVTLSCSPISGHRSVSWYQQTPGQGLQFLFEYFSETQRNKGNFPGRFSGRQFSNSRSEMNVSTLELGDSALYLCASSRGRNTEAFFGQGTRLTVV.

The rearrangement joins TRBV7-9 to TRBJ1-1; D ambiguous. Germline CDR1 and CDR2: SEHNR and FQNEAQ (reference sequence). The ends were cut back, 2 bases at V and 6 bases at J, with 10 bases in the middle. The CDR3 is made up of 13 amino acids. The CDR3 loop reads CASSLRSGSEAFF. The CDR3 DNA is TGTGCCAGCAGCTTAAGGTCAGGCTCTGAAGCTTTCTTT.

This chain links TRBV5-6 with TRBJ2-2; 9 nucleotides align to TRBD1. The CDR3 has 17 amino acids. Germline CDR1 reads SGHDT; CDR2 reads YYEEEE. V dropped 0 bases and J dropped 6; count of bases not matched to a gene: 9. CDR3 coding DNA: TGTGCCAGCAGCTTGGGAGCGACGGGACAGGGACCCGGGGAGCTGTTTTTT. It encodes CASSLGATGQGPGELFF.

J is TRBJ1-3 and V is TRBV28, with D unclear. The V gene's germline CDR1 is MDHEN and CDR2 SYDVKM. V lost 2 bases and J 4 bases, leaving 12 bases between the germline ends. The CDR3 sequence is 15 residues long. The CDR3, as DNA: TGTGCCAGCAGTTTACCCCAGCGATCCGGAAACACCATATATTTT. This translates into CASSLPQRSGNTIYF.

This clonotype was recorded a few times. V usage is TRBV5-6 and J usage is TRBJ1-6; no clear D gene. Looked up from germline, CDR1 is SGHDT and CDR2 is YYEEEE. The CDR3 is 13 amino acids. V lost 4 bases to trimming and J lost 8 bases, with 10 bases between them. In DNA, the CDR3 is TGTGCCAGCAGCGGTTACAGAGATTCACCCCTCCACTTT. The encoded protein is CASSGYRDSPLHF.

J is TRBJ1-1 and V is TRBV27; D is unresolved. Germline CDR1 is MNHEY and CDR2 is SMNVEV (reference sequence). The V end lost 6 bases, the J end lost 8 bases, and 16 bases lay between the germline ends. The CDR3 contains 13 residues. CDR3 bases: TGTGCCAGCAGGACCCTTGATTGGGCCGAAGCTTTCTTT. It yields the protein CASRTLDWAEAFF.

This clonotype came up a few times. V gene TRBV6-1 combines with J gene TRBJ2-5; 11 positions agree with TRBD2. Trimming removed 6 bases from V and 3 bases from J; junction bases left unmatched: 6. Germline V gives CDR1 MNHNS, CDR2 SASEGT. This CDR3 is 15 amino acids long. CDR3 sequence: CASRLAGVGKETQYF. The CDR3 nucleotides read TGTGCCAGCAGACTAGCGGGAGTGGGGAAAGAGACCCAGTACTTC.

The chain combines TRBV18 with TRBJ2-3, with D unclear. Germline values: CDR1 KGHSH, CDR2 LQKENI. The ends were cut back, 2 bases at V and 5 bases at J, with 14 bases in the middle. The CDR3 is 15 amino acids. The CDR3: CASSPSSDSEDTQYF. The CDR3 DNA is TGTGCCAGCTCACCATCCTCTGATAGTGAAGATACGCAGTATTTT.

The chain employs TRBV18 and TRBJ2-5, with TRBD2 as a possible D gene (5 bases). The ends were cut back, 2 bases at V and 5 bases at J, with 9 bases in the middle. Germline CDR1 and CDR2: KGHSH and LQKENI. The CDR3 has 13 residues. The CDR3 nucleotides are TGTGCCAGCTCACCATCGGGGTGGGAGACCCAGTACTTC. Translating gives CASSPSGWETQYF.